The 15 T cell receptor beta chains in this list originate from one sample, sequenced in a study of OX40 agonist ivuxolimab in advanced cancers. Profiled with immunoSEQ multiplex PCR; TCRdb holds only in-frame clones, not every one. Here the sample spans 20,000 to 25,000 clones, 84% being singletons. The sequencing here drew on CD4+ or CD8+ T cells sorted from blood, taken in a trial of the OX40 agonist ivuxolimab. Receptors originate from an adult with an advanced solid tumor such as melanoma, head and neck, liver or kidney cancer.

The chain combines TRBV5-6 with TRBJ1-4; TRBD1 matches at 9 bases. V lost 4 bases and J lost 7; bases outside the gene matches: 8. Germline CDR1 is SGHDT and CDR2 is YYEEEE. The CDR3 covers 15 residues. CDR3 loop: CASSPGGTGSEKLFF. In nucleotides, the CDR3 is TGTGCCAGCAGCCCGGGCGGGACAGGGAGTGAAAAACTGTTTTTT.

In its sample, this clone was seen a few times. V usage is TRBV9 and J usage is TRBJ1-1; D ambiguous. This CDR3 region has 15 residues. The V end lost 0 bases, the J end lost 2 bases, and 11 bases lay between the germline ends. Germline-derived CDR1 and CDR2 are SGDLS and YYNGEE. The CDR3 protein is CASSVGAQVNTEAFF. In DNA form, the CDR3 reads TGTGCCAGCAGCGTAGGAGCCCAGGTTAACACTGAAGCTTTCTTT.

The sample holds a few counts of this clone. J is TRBJ1-6 and V is TRBV6-6; D may be TRBD1 (6 bases). Trimming left V 5 bases short and J 6 bases short, with 11 bases between. The germline V gene has CDR1 MNHNY and CDR2 SVGAGI (reference sequence). The CDR3 has 14 amino acids. The CDR3 DNA follows: TGTGCCAGCAGTACAGGGTATGCTAATTCACCCCTCCACTTT. This encodes CASSTGYANSPLHF.

The rearrangement links TRBV4-3 to TRBJ2-2; TRBD1 or TRBD2 may be the D gene (5 bases each). The length of the CDR3 is 16 residues. V lost 4 bases, J lost 5 bases, and 17 bases lay in between. Germline V gene lookup returns CDR1 LGHNA and CDR2 YSLEER. The CDR3 spells CASSPRRGPWTGELFF. The CDR3 DNA follows: TGCGCCAGCAGCCCTCGACGGGGCCCGTGGACCGGGGAGCTGTTTTTT.

The chain is built from TRBV7-2 and TRBJ1-5, with D possibly matching TRBD1 (5 bases). Germline V gives CDR1 SGHTA, CDR2 FQGNSA. Trimming shortened V by 5 bases and J by 1 base, and 15 bases separated the two germline ends. CDR3 length: 16 amino acids. DNA of the CDR3: TGTGCCAGCAGCAACCTAGGGGTTTCGAGCAATCAGCCCCAGCATTTT. The encoded protein is CASSNLGVSSNQPQHF.

CDR3 in DNA: TGTGCCAGTAGTATAGGGAGGCCAGATACGCAGTATTTT. This sequence encodes CASSIGRPDTQYF. V usage is TRBV19 and J usage is TRBJ2-3, with D perhaps TRBD2 (5 bases). Between the trimmed V and J ends, which lost 1 base and 4 bases, there was a span of 6 bases. Germline lookup yields CDR1 LNHDA and CDR2 SQIVND (reference sequence). The CDR3 spans 13 residues.

The chain carries TRBV10-2 and TRBJ1-2, with D hard to call. V dropped 2 bases and J dropped 7 bases, with 11 bases sitting between them. The CDR3 is made up of 13 amino acids. CDR1 and CDR2 from the germline V gene are WSHSY and SAAADI. CDR3 coding DNA: TGCGCCAGCAGTGAGGGGCGCACGAGTGGCTACACCTTC. This encodes CASSEGRTSGYTF.

CDR3 in amino acids: CASSLLTGTGGGEQYF. DNA for the CDR3: TGTGCCAGCAGTTTATTGACTGGGACAGGGGGTGGCGAGCAGTACTTC. The gene calls are TRBV27 and TRBJ2-7, with 11 bases lining up with TRBD1. Per germline, CDR1 MNHEY and CDR2 SMNVEV (reference sequence). This CDR3 is 16 amino acids long. The V segment lost 1 base and the J segment 6 bases; nucleotides outside the gene matches: 8.

This chain connects TRBV29-1 to TRBJ2-5, with 9 positions matching TRBD2. The V segment lost 6 bases and the J segment 1 base; nucleotides outside the gene matches: 18. The V gene's germline CDR1 is SQVTM and CDR2 ANQGSEA. The CDR3 length is 18 residues. CDR3 in DNA: TGCAGCGTCGGAGGATGGATTAGGGATAGCGGGGGCCAAGAGACCCAGTACTTC. Protein: CSVGGWIRDSGGQETQYF.

The CDR3 sequence: CASSPGGDFYEQYF. The CDR3 DNA is TGTGCCAGCAGCCCCGGGGGGGACTTCTACGAGCAGTACTTC. The chain combines TRBV9 with TRBJ2-7, with 8 nucleotides matching TRBD2. Germline CDR1 and CDR2: SGDLS and YYNGEE. The CDR3 spans 14 residues. V lost 4 bases and J lost 3; bases outside the gene matches: 6.

The V and J genes are TRBV13 and TRBJ2-1; possible D gene TRBD2, 5 bases. V lost 5 bases and J 0 bases, leaving 14 bases between the germline ends. This CDR3 is 16 amino acids long. Germline CDR1 PRHDT, CDR2 FYEKMQ (reference sequence). The CDR3 is CASSPRASSSYNEQFF. Here the CDR3 DNA reads TGTGCCAGCAGCCCGAGGGCATCGAGCTCCTACAATGAGCAGTTCTTC.

This clone was seen once. This rearrangement joins TRBV27 to TRBJ2-7; 10 bases fit TRBD2. V shed 5 bases and J 4 bases; nucleotides not matched to a gene: 5. The CDR3 sequence is 14 residues long. Looked up from germline, CDR1 is MNHEY and CDR2 is SMNVEV (reference sequence). The DNA of the CDR3 is TGTGCCAGCAGTCAAACTAGCGGGGTTTACGAGCAGTACTTC. Encoded protein: CASSQTSGVYEQYF.

The gene calls are TRBV7-2 and TRBJ1-6; 9 bases line up with TRBD1. This CDR3 has 16 residues. J lost 6 bases, V lost 5 bases, and 8 bases had no gene match. Per germline, CDR1 SGHTA and CDR2 FQGNSA. In nucleotides, the CDR3 is TGTGCCAGCAGCAGGGACAGGGTTCGCGCTAATTCACCCCTCCACTTT. It yields the protein CASSRDRVRANSPLHF.

The chain has TRBV27 and TRBJ2-7; no clear D. Germline assignment: CDR1 MNHEY and CDR2 SMNVEV (reference sequence). The CDR3 consists of 15 residues. With 5 bases removed from V and 3 bases from J, the gap between germline ends came to 17 bases. The CDR3 bases are TGTGCCAGCAGTACCTACCCAATGGGCGGCTACGAGCAGTACTTC. It encodes CASSTYPMGGYEQYF.

The chain has TRBV19 and TRBJ1-1; no clear D gene. V lost 9 bases, J lost 0 bases, and 11 bases lay in between. This CDR3 comprises 13 residues. The germline V gene encodes CDR1 LNHDA and CDR2 SQIVND (reference sequence). As DNA, the CDR3 is TGTGCCAGCGGTCTGGGTGTGAACACTGAAGCTTTCTTT. This sequence encodes CASGLGVNTEAFF.